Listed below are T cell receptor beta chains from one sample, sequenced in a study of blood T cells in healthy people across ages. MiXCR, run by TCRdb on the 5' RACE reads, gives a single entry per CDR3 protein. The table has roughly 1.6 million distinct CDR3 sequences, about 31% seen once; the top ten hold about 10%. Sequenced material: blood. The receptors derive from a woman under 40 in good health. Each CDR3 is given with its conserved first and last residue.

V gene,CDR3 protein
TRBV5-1,CASSLIRGFKETQYF
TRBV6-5,CASSVSHRSYNEQFF
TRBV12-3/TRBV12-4,CASSRVNNTEAFF
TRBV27,CASSSPDRPSSYNEQFF
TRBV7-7,CASSRMAAGTGELFF
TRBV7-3,CASSKGGYYEQYF
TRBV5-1,CASSSGTVPSYEQYF
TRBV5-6,CASSLAGLAGVHGEQFF
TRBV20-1,CSAGGAGGLTDTQYF
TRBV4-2,CASSPERGQGTDTQYF
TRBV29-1,CSVSQGMRSYEQYF
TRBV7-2,CASSTSRQGRSYEQYF
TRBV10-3,CAISESTGGMETQYF
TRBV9,CASSVDSGLEEAQYF
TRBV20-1,CSALTTSGLDNEQFF
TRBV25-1,CASSEGGTENTEAFF
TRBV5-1,CASSFGDRTTSTDTQYF
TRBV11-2,CASSTRQGRVETQYF
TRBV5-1,CASSLEGISALYGYTF
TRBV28,CASRIDRGYEQYF
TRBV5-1,CASSWEVAYEQYF
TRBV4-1,CASSPSGGGSDTYNEQFF
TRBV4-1,CASSQVLLINSPLHF
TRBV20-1,CSATSLVADTQYF
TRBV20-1,CSAPSGRSSYNEQFF
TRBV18,CASSPPGTGDSSYEQYF